This TCR beta chain was sequenced in a study of cytomegalovirus exposure and HLA in healthy donors. The PCR contained 60 Vbeta and 13 Jbeta primers. Sequencing used immunoSEQ multiplex PCR; TCRdb keeps in-frame clones, though not all of them. The sample consists of 150,000 to 200,000 clones, 70% to 90% of them appearing once. V lost 1 base to trimming and J lost 13 bases; unmatched junction nucleotides: 10. The CDR3 spans 15 residues. The germline gives CDR1 SGHDN, CDR2 FVKESK. This clone came up a few times. Input material: PBMCs. This sequence was found in a man between 18 and 35 years old in good health and CMV-seropositive. The chain combines TRBV14 with TRBJ1-4; TRBD1 matches 9 bases. The chain's CDR3 is CASSQGGTGKRVLFF. The CDR3 coding sequence is TGTGCCAGCAGCCAAGGGGGGACAGGGAAAAGGGTACTGTTTTTT.